The 15 T cell receptor beta chains below come from one sample, sequenced in a study of technical replicates of blood from four donors. Clones were sequenced by immunoSEQ multiplex PCR, and TCRdb holds only the in-frame ones, with some missing. The table has about 83,000 clones, roughly nine tenths seen once. Sequenced sample: T cells isolated from PBMCs. These receptors were collected from a human donor in good health.

The CDR3 bases are TGTGCCAGCAGACCAGTAAACACCGGGGAGCTGTTTTTT. Its translation: CASRPVNTGELFF. The rearrangement links TRBV27 to TRBJ2-2, with unresolved D. Trimming cost V 6 bases and J 2 bases, with 7 bases left between them. CDR1 is MNHEY, CDR2 SMNVEV, per germline (reference sequence). This CDR3 comprises 13 residues.

This chain links TRBV5-1 with TRBJ2-5, with TRBD2 matching 10 bases. The CDR3 is made up of 17 amino acids. The germline V gene encodes CDR1 SGHRS and CDR2 YFSETQ. V gave up 0 bases and J gave up 3 bases; unmatched junction bases: 8. The CDR3 reads CASSLGSRLAGEETQYF. CDR3 nucleotide sequence: TGCGCCAGCAGCTTGGGCTCTCGGCTAGCGGGGGAAGAGACCCAGTACTTC.

The CDR3 nucleotides read TGTGCCAGCAGCCCTAAGCGAGGCGAGACCCAGTACTTC. It encodes CASSPKRGETQYF. The chain combines TRBV27 with TRBJ2-5; D uncertain. Germline-derived CDR1 and CDR2 are MNHEY and SMNVEV (reference sequence). V was pared by 6 bases and J by 5 bases, with 13 bases between. This CDR3 region has 13 residues.

V gene TRBV27 combines with J gene TRBJ2-3, with TRBD2 identical over 7 bases. J was trimmed by 4 bases and V by 5 bases; bases with no gene match: 12. In germline, CDR1 is MNHEY, CDR2 SMNVEV (reference sequence). The CDR3 contains 16 residues. CDR3 DNA sequence: TGTGCCAGCAGTCCGATCGGGGGGATTGGGGCAGATACGCAGTATTTT. It codes for CASSPIGGIGADTQYF.

The chain joins TRBV6-5 to TRBJ2-7, with 7 bases matching TRBD1. Trimming took 6 bases from V and 1 from J; bases not matched to a gene: 9. The CDR3 is 15 residues long. Germline CDR1 reads MNHEY; CDR2 reads SVGAGI. The CDR3 spells CASRAPGQQSYEQYF. In DNA, the CDR3 is TGTGCCAGCAGAGCCCCGGGACAGCAGTCCTACGAGCAGTACTTC.

The CDR3 DNA reads TGTGCCAGCAGCTTAGCTACCGGGGGTGAAAAACTGTTTTTT. It encodes CASSLATGGEKLFF. The chain joins TRBV7-6 to TRBJ1-4; D might be TRBD1 (5 bases). The CDR3 has 14 residues. The V gene lost 0 bases and the J gene lost 7 bases, with 9 bases spanning the gap. Germline V gene data show CDR1 as SGHVS and CDR2 as FNYEAQ.

The chain recombines TRBV5-1 with TRBJ1-2, with 12 bases identical to TRBD1. Looked up from germline, CDR1 is SGHRS and CDR2 is YFSETQ. CDR3 length equals 16 residues. Unmatched junction bases numbered 8, after V lost 4 bases and J lost 4 bases. As DNA, the CDR3 is TGCGCCAGCAGCATAGGGACAGGGGGCGCCGGCTATGGCTACACCTTC. Protein sequence: CASSIGTGGAGYGYTF.

The chain joins TRBV28 to TRBJ2-3, with D possibly being TRBD2 (5 bases). The CDR3 runs to 14 residues. Trimming left V 2 bases short and J 3 bases short, with 9 bases between. Looked up from germline, CDR1 is MDHEN and CDR2 is SYDVKM. The CDR3 sequence is CASSLGWETDTQYF. The CDR3 nucleotides read TGTGCCAGCAGTTTAGGGTGGGAGACAGATACGCAGTATTTT.

The chain recombines TRBV4-2 with TRBJ1-1; 7 bases line up with TRBD1. The CDR3 consists of 13 residues. From germline, CDR1 is LGHNA and CDR2 YNFKEQ. Trimming took 3 bases from V and 4 from J; bases not matched to a gene: 2. The CDR3 reads CASSQTGTTEAFF. The CDR3 DNA follows: TGTGCCAGCAGCCAGACAGGGACCACTGAAGCTTTCTTT.

This chain joins TRBV11-2 and TRBJ1-1; D is unresolved. CDR3 length: 15 residues. Germline-derived CDR1 and CDR2 are SGHAT and FQNNGV. Trimming pared 3 bases from V and 0 bases from J, leaving 11 bases between. CDR3: CASSFSGGMNTEAFF. The CDR3 region has the DNA TGTGCCAGCAGCTTTAGTGGAGGAATGAACACTGAAGCTTTCTTT.

This clone was found once. The V gene is TRBV9, the J gene TRBJ1-2; tentative D call: TRBD1 (5 bases). The CDR3 loop spans 15 amino acids. V lost 2 bases to trimming and J lost 4 bases, with 15 bases between them. CDR1 is SGDLS and CDR2 is YYNGEE in the germline V gene. Here the CDR3 reads CASSVYWTNTYGYTF. The CDR3 coding sequence is TGTGCCAGCAGCGTTTATTGGACAAACACCTATGGCTACACCTTC.

J is TRBJ2-2 and V is TRBV7-3; 10 nucleotides match TRBD2. There are 16 residues in the CDR3. CDR1 SGHTA and CDR2 FQGTGA come from the germline V gene. V was clipped by 5 bases and J by 7 bases; unmatched bases: 10. CDR3 coding DNA: TGTGCCAGCAGCCAGACCGGGACTAGCGACGTCGGGGAGCTGTTTTTT. Translated: CASSQTGTSDVGELFF.

This clone was detected only once. The V and J genes are TRBV19 and TRBJ1-1; weak D call: TRBD1 (5 bases). V dropped 6 bases and J dropped 6 bases, with 20 bases sitting between them. From germline, CDR1 is LNHDA and CDR2 SQIVND (reference sequence). The CDR3 spans 15 residues. The CDR3, as DNA: TGTGCCAGTAGCCCCCGCTTGCGGGACTGGCCTGAAGCTTTCTTT. As protein: CASSPRLRDWPEAFF.

The CDR3 DNA is TGTGCCAGCTGCAAAGGGGGGGAGACTGAAGCTTTCTTT. Protein product: CASCKGGETEAFF. The chain has TRBV7-9 and TRBJ1-1; D is possibly TRBD1 (6 bases). The V gene lost 8 bases and the J gene lost 5 bases, with 15 bases spanning the gap. This CDR3 has 13 residues. Germline V gene lookup returns CDR1 SEHNR and CDR2 FQNEAQ (reference sequence).

The chain is built from TRBV28 and TRBJ1-2, with TRBD1 matching over 12 bases. V trimming: 3 bases; J trimming: 2 bases; junction bases outside the gene matches: 7. Germline CDR1 reads MDHEN; CDR2 reads SYDVKM. CDR3 length: 17 amino acids. CDR3 amino acids: CASSLGTGGSSNYGYTF. In DNA, the CDR3 is TGTGCCAGCAGTTTGGGGACAGGGGGCTCTTCGAACTATGGCTACACCTTC.